At least ten counts were recorded for the clone carrying this T cell receptor (beta chain). Antigen specificity is unknown. The library tagged each cDNA molecule with unique molecular identifiers. A single record per CDR3 protein comes from TCRdb applying MiXCR to the RACE reads. Among 370,000 or so distinct CDR3 sequences listed, roughly 5% were seen once. V was pared by 3 bases and J by 2 bases, with 7 bases between. This CDR3 region has 13 residues. Germline lookup yields CDR1 MGHDK and CDR2 SYGVNS. The data were taken from a study of human T cells and chemical hapten exposure. Overall study: While the approximately 24-week study was under way, patients received diphenylcyclopropenone on the scalp every week.

Indicated time point: patch test 1, 2 weeks after DPC sensitization. Described treatment: therapeutic diphenylcyclopropenone sensitization with weekly scalp DPC. General study results and limits: Compared to controls, expanded TCRs made significantly more large clusters of similar CDR3s. No shift was seen in TCRs above 1 in 1000 frequency with DPC sensitization.

This TCR came from a woman between 50 and 59 years old with alopecia areata. Some clones in this sample may be carry-over from other donors' samples. The material was whole blood, obtained in connection with sensitization to the hapten diphenylcyclopropenone (DPC). The chain uses TRBV25-1 and TRBJ2-5; D is uncertain. The CDR3, as DNA: TGTGCCAGCAGTGACCAGCAACAAGAGACCCAGTACTTC. This gives the protein CASSDQQQETQYF.